Below, one T cell receptor beta chain is given with its context. The antigen remains undetermined. Germline loops: CDR1 SGDLS, CDR2 YYNGEE. CDR3 size: 15 residues. Trimming removed 4 bases from V and 0 bases from J, with 13 bases in between. The data are from a study of cytomegalovirus exposure and HLA in healthy donors. PCR involved 60 Vbeta and 13 Jbeta primers. The protocol was immunoSEQ multiplex PCR, while the TCRdb copy is restricted to in-frame clones and leaves out a portion. The sample contains some 190,000 clones, about 81% of which appear only once. Study-wide results and caveats: Excluded were some V segments that proved indistinguishable, including TRBV6-2 and TRBV6-3. After further analysis at a later stage, 16,951 TCR beta sequences were associated with HLA alleles at 0.05 false discovery rate. Across HLA loci, a later analysis found differing TCR association rates, with DRB1 most and HLA-C fewest.

Source material: PBMCs. This receptor was identified in a young man in good health and CMV-seropositive. This chain links TRBV9 with TRBJ1-1, with D tentatively TRBD1 (5 bases). The CDR3 DNA is TGTGCCAGCAGCATCAGGGAATCCGTGAACACTGAAGCTTTCTTT. Residues: CASSIRESVNTEAFF.